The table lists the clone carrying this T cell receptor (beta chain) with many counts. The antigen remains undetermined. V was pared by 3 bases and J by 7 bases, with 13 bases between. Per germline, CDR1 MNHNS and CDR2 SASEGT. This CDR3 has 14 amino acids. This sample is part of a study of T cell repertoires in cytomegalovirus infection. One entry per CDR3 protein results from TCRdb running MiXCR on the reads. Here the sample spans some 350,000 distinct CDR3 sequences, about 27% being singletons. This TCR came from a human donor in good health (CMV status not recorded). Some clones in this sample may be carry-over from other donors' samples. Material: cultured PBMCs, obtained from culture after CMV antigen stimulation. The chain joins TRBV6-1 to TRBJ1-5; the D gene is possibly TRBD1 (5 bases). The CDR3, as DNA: TGTGCCAGCAGTGACTCGGGGGGAAGCCAGCCCCAGCATTTT. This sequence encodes CASSDSGGSQPQHF.